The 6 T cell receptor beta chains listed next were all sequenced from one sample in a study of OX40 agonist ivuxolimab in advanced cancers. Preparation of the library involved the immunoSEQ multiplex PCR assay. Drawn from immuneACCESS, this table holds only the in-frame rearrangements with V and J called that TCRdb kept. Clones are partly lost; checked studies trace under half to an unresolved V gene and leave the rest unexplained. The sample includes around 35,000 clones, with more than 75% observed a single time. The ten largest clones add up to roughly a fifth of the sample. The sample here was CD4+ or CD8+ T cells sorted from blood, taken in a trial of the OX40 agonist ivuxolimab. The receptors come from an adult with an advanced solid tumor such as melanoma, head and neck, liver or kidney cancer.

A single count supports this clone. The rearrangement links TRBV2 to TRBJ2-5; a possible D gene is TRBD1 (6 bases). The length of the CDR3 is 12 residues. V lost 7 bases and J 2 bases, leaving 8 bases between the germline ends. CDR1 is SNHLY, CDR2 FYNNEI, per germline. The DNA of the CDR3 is TGTGCCAGCAACAGGGTGCAAGAGACCCAGTACTTC. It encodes CASNRVQETQYF.

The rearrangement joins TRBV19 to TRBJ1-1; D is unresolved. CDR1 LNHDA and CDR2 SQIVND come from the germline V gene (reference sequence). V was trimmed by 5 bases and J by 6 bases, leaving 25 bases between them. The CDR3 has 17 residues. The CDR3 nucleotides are TGTGCCAGTAGTTCCCTAACCATGGGATCCAGGAGGGCTGAAGCTTTCTTT. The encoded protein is CASSSLTMGSRRAEAFF. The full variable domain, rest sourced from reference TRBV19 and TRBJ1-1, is DGGITQSPKYLFRKEGQNVTLSCEQNLNHDAMYWYRQDPGQGLRLIYYSQIVNDFQKGDIAEGYSVSREKKESFPLTVTSAQKNPTAFYLCASSSLTMGSRRAEAFFGQGTRLTVV.

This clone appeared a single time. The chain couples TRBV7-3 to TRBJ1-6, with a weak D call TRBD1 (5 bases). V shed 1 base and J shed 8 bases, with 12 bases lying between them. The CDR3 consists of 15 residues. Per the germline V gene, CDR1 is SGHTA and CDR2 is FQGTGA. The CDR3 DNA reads TGTGCCAGCAGCTTAATGGGGCGGCGGGATTCACCCCTCCACTTT. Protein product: CASSLMGRRDSPLHF. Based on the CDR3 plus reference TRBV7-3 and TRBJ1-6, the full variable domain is GAGVSQTPSNKVTEKGKYVELRCDPISGHTALYWYRQSLGQGPEFLIYFQGTGAADDSGLPNDRFFAVRPEGSVSTLKIQRTERGDSAVYLCASSLMGRRDSPLHFGNGTRLTVT.

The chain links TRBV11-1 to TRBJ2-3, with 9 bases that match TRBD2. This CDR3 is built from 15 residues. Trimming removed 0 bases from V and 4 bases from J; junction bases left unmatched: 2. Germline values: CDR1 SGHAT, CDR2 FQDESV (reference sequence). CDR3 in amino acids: CASSLAAGGADTQYF. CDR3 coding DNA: TGTGCCAGCAGCTTAGCAGCGGGGGGTGCAGATACGCAGTATTTT.

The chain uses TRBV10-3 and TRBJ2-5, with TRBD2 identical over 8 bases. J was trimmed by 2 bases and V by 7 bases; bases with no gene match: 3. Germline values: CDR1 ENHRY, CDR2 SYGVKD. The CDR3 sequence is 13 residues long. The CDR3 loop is CAINGGRQETQYF. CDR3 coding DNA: TGTGCCATCAACGGCGGGAGGCAAGAGACCCAGTACTTC.

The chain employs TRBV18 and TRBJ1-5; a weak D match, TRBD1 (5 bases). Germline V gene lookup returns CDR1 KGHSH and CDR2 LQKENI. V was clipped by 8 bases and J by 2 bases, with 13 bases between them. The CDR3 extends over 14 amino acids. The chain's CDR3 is CASHGGFGNQPQHF. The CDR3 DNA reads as TGTGCCAGCCACGGGGGTTTTGGCAATCAGCCCCAGCATTTT.